Sequencing of this T cell receptor (beta chain) was carried out in a study of T and B cells in COVID-19 patients. The wider study: Comorbidities linked to unfavorable COVID-19 outcome were present in about 90% of the roughly 20 active-infection patients.

Regarding this clonotype: The antigen is undetermined.

Notes on the study in general: Active COVID-19 showed highly clonal TRB repertoires; recovery showed diversity and richness above healthy donors.

BIOMED2 TRB-A/B primer pools were used in multiplex TRB PCR. TCRdb reprocessed the multiplex PCR reads with MiXCR, giving one entry per CDR3 protein. The sample includes about 23,000 distinct CDR3 sequences, approximately 28% seen only once; the top ten take approximately 3%. CDR1 is MNHEY and CDR2 is SVGAGI in the germline V gene. With 0 bases removed from V and 5 bases from J, the gap between germline ends came to 10 bases. The CDR3 runs 14 residues. TRB was amplified from about 260-540 ng of blood genomic DNA. This chain links TRBV6-5 with TRBJ1-1; D not resolved. The sample taken for sequencing was blood. The sequence was obtained from a human donor who had recovered from COVID-19. In DNA form, the CDR3 reads TGTGCCAGCAGTTACTCGATTCGGGGAACTGAAGCTTTCTTT. Translating it yields CASSYSIRGTEAFF.